A single sample is the source of the 28 T cell receptor beta chains below, sequenced in a study of OX40 agonist ivuxolimab in advanced cancers. Library creation used the immunoSEQ multiplex PCR assay. The immuneACCESS repertoire file appears here via TCRdb, limited to in-frame rearrangements. These files lack a portion of the clones; in checked studies, under half of the deficit traces to unresolved V genes, and the cause of the others is not known. For this sample there are tens of thousands of clones; around 84% appear just once. The ten largest account for 2.6% of the sample. Sequencing used CD4+ or CD8+ T cells sorted from blood, obtained in a trial of the OX40 agonist ivuxolimab. All receptors derive from an adult with an advanced solid tumor such as melanoma, head and neck, liver or kidney cancer.

This clone was detected a few times. The V gene is TRBV5-1, the J gene TRBJ1-2, with 8 bases matching TRBD1. Germline lookup yields CDR1 SGHRS and CDR2 YFSETQ. The CDR3 contains 14 residues. The V gene end was trimmed by 3 bases and the J gene end by 5 bases; junction bases not matched to a gene: 6. This chain's CDR3 is CASSSWDRSYGYTF. Written as DNA, the CDR3 is TGCGCCAGCAGCTCATGGGACAGGAGTTATGGCTACACCTTC.

V usage is TRBV6-6 and J usage is TRBJ2-3; 11 nucleotides line up with TRBD2. This CDR3 comprises 15 residues. Per germline, CDR1 MNHNY and CDR2 SVGAGI (reference sequence). Losses at the gene ends were 5 bases for V and 2 bases for J; bases not matched to a gene: 3. The CDR3 DNA sequence: TGTGCCAGCAGTCTAGCGGGAGGTTCCACAGATACGCAGTATTTT. Protein: CASSLAGGSTDTQYF.

Concerning this clone itself: Because the CDR3's place on the DNA is in doubt, the DNA is left out and the CDR3 is given as listed by TCRdb. The chain recombines TRBV7-9 with TRBJ2-7; the DNA was not compared with TRBD2, the D call given in the table. Inclusive of both ends, the CDR3 amounts to 15 amino acids. Germline-derived CDR1 and CDR2 are SEHNR and FQNEAQ (reference sequence). The CDR3 loop is CASSLGFGGGALLYF.

V usage is TRBV7-2 and J usage is TRBJ1-5; D remains ambiguous. Trimming removed 1 base at V and 6 bases at J, with 4 bases between. From germline, CDR1 is SGHTA and CDR2 FQGNSA. CDR3 length: 12 residues. CDR3 in DNA: TGTGCCAGCAGCTTAGACGGTCAGCCCCAGCATTTT. The encoded protein is CASSLDGQPQHF.

CDR3 DNA: TGTGCCAGCAGCTCGGCTCTGGAAGATACGCAGTATTTT. Translation gives CASSSALEDTQYF. The chain links TRBV7-3 to TRBJ2-3; D unclear. With 4 bases removed from V and 5 bases from J, the gap between germline ends came to 10 bases. The CDR3 loop spans 13 amino acids. Germline CDR1 SGHTA, CDR2 FQGTGA.

The chain employs TRBV5-4 and TRBJ1-2; D is uncertain. Germline assignment: CDR1 SGHNT and CDR2 YYREEE (reference sequence). The CDR3 extends over 13 amino acids. Deletions cut 1 base from V and 8 bases from J, with 12 bases between. CDR3 loop: CASSLSGSWGYTF. As DNA, the CDR3 is TGTGCCAGCAGCTTGTCTGGGTCCTGGGGCTACACCTTC.

This clone has more than one count but fewer than ten. The J gene is TRBJ1-2, the V gene TRBV19; weak D call: TRBD1 (6 bases). CDR1 is LNHDA and CDR2 is SQIVND in the germline V gene (reference sequence). V was shortened by 7 bases and J by 4 bases, with 13 bases between the two germline ends. The CDR3 covers 13 residues. For the CDR3, the DNA is TGTGCCAGTAACCGGGACACCGCCTATGGCTACACCTTC. The encoded protein is CASNRDTAYGYTF.

There are a few counts of this clone. The V call is TRBV19, the J call TRBJ1-3; D perhaps matches TRBD1 (6 bases). The germline V and J ends were trimmed by 7 bases and 0 bases, with 16 bases remaining between them. Germline CDR1 reads LNHDA; CDR2 reads SQIVND (reference sequence). This CDR3 is 16 amino acids long. Here the CDR3 reads CASTSATGSSGNTIYF. The CDR3 nucleotides read TGTGCCAGTACATCGGCGACAGGCAGCTCTGGAAACACCATATATTTT.

V gene TRBV5-4 combines with J gene TRBJ2-3; D not certain. With 3 bases removed from V and 0 bases from J, the gap between germline ends came to 11 bases. The CDR3 is made up of 15 amino acids. Looked up from germline, CDR1 is SGHNT and CDR2 is YYREEE (reference sequence). CDR3 DNA: TGTGCCAGCAGCTCGAGACCCTCTAGCACAGATACGCAGTATTTT. It specifies CASSSRPSSTDTQYF.

The chain recombines TRBV5-1 with TRBJ2-3; no definite D call. Germline V gene lookup returns CDR1 SGHRS and CDR2 YFSETQ. This CDR3 region has 15 residues. V lost 4 bases to trimming and J lost 4 bases, with 16 bases between them. CDR3 sequence (DNA): TGCGCCAGCAGCGGCGAGGTACTTTTGGCAGATACGCAGTATTTT. Encoded protein: CASSGEVLLADTQYF.

The chain is built from TRBV6-1 and TRBJ2-2, with 10 bases lining up with TRBD1. This CDR3 has 15 amino acids. The junction had 1 base not matched to a gene; V was cut back by 3 bases and J by 3 bases. Germline V gene lookup returns CDR1 MNHNS and CDR2 SASEGT. For the CDR3, the DNA is TGTGCCAGCAGTGAGGGACAGGGGTACACCGGGGAGCTGTTTTTT. Encoded protein: CASSEGQGYTGELFF.

The J gene is TRBJ1-1, the V gene TRBV6-6; 7 bases match TRBD1. Looked up from germline, CDR1 is MNHNY and CDR2 is SVGAGI (reference sequence). The ends lost 5 bases at V and 3 bases at J; junction bases unmatched: 9. This CDR3 comprises 15 residues. The CDR3 sequence is CASSPGGAGDTEAFF. The CDR3 DNA reads as TGTGCCAGCAGTCCAGGGGGGGCCGGGGACACTGAAGCTTTCTTT.

This clone turned up a few times. The rearrangement joins TRBV19 to TRBJ1-5; 10 bases are shared with TRBD1. The germline gives CDR1 LNHDA, CDR2 SQIVND (reference sequence). The CDR3 consists of 17 residues. V was pared by 5 bases and J by 2 bases, with 9 bases of the junction left unmatched. The CDR3 reads CASSSRTGGFGNQPQHF. Here the CDR3 DNA reads TGTGCCAGTAGTTCCAGGACAGGGGGATTCGGCAATCAGCCCCAGCATTTT.

The sample holds one count of this clone. The chain employs TRBV19 and TRBJ2-7; a weak D match, TRBD1 (6 bases). Germline CDR1 LNHDA, CDR2 SQIVND (reference sequence). There are 13 residues in the CDR3. Between the trimmed V and J ends, which lost 1 base and 3 bases, there was a span of 7 bases. CDR3 in DNA: TGTGCCAGTAGTATAGGACAGGTCTACGAGCAGTACTTC. Its protein is CASSIGQVYEQYF.

By sample share, this clone is medium-sized (0.01 to 0.1%). J is TRBJ1-6 and V is TRBV5-1, with TRBD1 matching 10 bases. The CDR3 has 15 residues. Germline V CDR1 and CDR2: SGHRS, YFSETQ. The ends lost 4 bases at V and 7 bases at J; junction bases unmatched: 5. The CDR3 region has the DNA TGCGCCAGCAGCACCGGACAGGGGGAGAATTCACCCCTCCACTTT. This encodes CASSTGQGENSPLHF. The full variable domain, its missing parts supplied by reference TRBV5-1 and TRBJ1-6, is KAGVTQTPRYLIKTRGQQVTLSCSPISGHRSVSWYQQTPGQGLQFLFEYFSETQRNKGNFPGRFSGRQFSNSRSEMNVSTLELGDSALYLCASSTGQGENSPLHFGNGTRLTVT.

The chain recombines TRBV7-3 with TRBJ2-7; D is unclear. Trimming stripped 5 bases from V and 6 bases from J, with 11 bases between. The CDR3 contains 12 residues. CDR1 is SGHTA, CDR2 FQGTGA, per germline. The CDR3 DNA reads as TGTGCCAGCAGCCGAGATAGGCTCGAGCAGTACTTC. This codes for CASSRDRLEQYF.

The rearrangement links TRBV9 to TRBJ2-3; D may be TRBD1 (5 bases). The CDR3 totals 15 residues. V lost 3 bases and J lost 0, with 11 bases in between. CDR1 and CDR2 (germline): SGDLS, YYNGEE. The CDR3 nucleotides are TGTGCCAGCAGCGATGGACACCTTAGCACAGATACGCAGTATTTT. This sequence encodes CASSDGHLSTDTQYF.

This clone was counted only a few times. The chain combines TRBV6-1 with TRBJ2-3; no firm D call. Germline V CDR1 and CDR2: MNHNS, SASEGT. The CDR3 spans 13 residues. V shed 9 bases and J shed 2 bases, with 12 bases lying between them. CDR3: CASATSTTDTQYF. CDR3 nucleotides: TGTGCCAGTGCGACTTCGACCACAGATACGCAGTATTTT.

This chain's CDR3 is CASSLVSRATEAFF. The DNA for the CDR3 is TGTGCCAGCAGCTTAGTTTCCAGGGCCACTGAAGCTTTCTTT. The chain recombines TRBV11-2 with TRBJ1-1; the D gene is possibly TRBD1 (5 bases). CDR1 is SGHAT and CDR2 is FQNNGV in the germline V gene. The V end was cut by 1 base, the J end by 4 bases, with 10 bases between. CDR3 length equals 14 residues.

The V call is TRBV15, the J call TRBJ1-3; no firm D call. Trimming pared 2 bases from V and 0 bases from J, leaving 8 bases between. The CDR3 consists of 15 residues. Germline V gene data show CDR1 as LNHNV and CDR2 as YYDKDF (reference sequence). CDR3 in DNA: TGTGCCACCAGCAGACGGACGGACTCTGGAAACACCATATATTTT. Translating it yields CATSRRTDSGNTIYF.

This chain joins TRBV30 and TRBJ2-3; 8 nucleotides align to TRBD2. The germline gives CDR1 GTSNPN, CDR2 SVGIG (reference sequence). V lost 5 bases to trimming and J lost 0 bases; unmatched junction nucleotides: 10. CDR3 size: 16 residues. The CDR3: CAWGGRGGGSTDTQYF. For the CDR3, the DNA is TGTGCCTGGGGAGGGAGGGGCGGGGGGAGCACAGATACGCAGTATTTT.

This clone has only one observation. The DNA of the CDR3 is TGTGCCAGCAGCCGAGAGGGGAGAGAAGCTTTCTTT. This gives the protein CASSREGREAFF. This sequence joins TRBV27 and TRBJ1-1; a possible D gene is TRBD1 (5 bases). The CDR3 runs to 12 residues. Per germline, CDR1 MNHEY and CDR2 SMNVEV (reference sequence). Trimming took 6 bases from V and 8 from J, leaving 13 bases between them.

DNA of the CDR3: TGTGCCAGCAGCCCCCAGGGGTACCCCTCCTACGAGCAGTACTTC. Translated, it gives CASSPQGYPSYEQYF. This chain connects TRBV13 to TRBJ2-7, with a tentative D call TRBD1 (6 bases). With 5 bases removed from V and 0 bases from J, the gap between germline ends came to 14 bases. Looked up from germline, CDR1 is PRHDT and CDR2 is FYEKMQ (reference sequence). The CDR3 is 15 amino acids.

This rearrangement joins TRBV6-1 to TRBJ2-4; the D is unclear. Per germline, CDR1 MNHNS and CDR2 SASEGT. This CDR3 comprises 15 residues. V lost 4 bases, J lost 1 base, and 11 bases lay in between. CDR3 bases: TGTGCCAGCAGTGGGGTTGTTGGGGCCAAAAACATTCAGTACTTC. Translation: CASSGVVGAKNIQYF.

CDR3 in amino acids: CASSRTAFPYEQYF. The DNA for the CDR3 is TGTGCCAGCAGCCGGACGGCCTTTCCCTACGAGCAGTACTTC. The chain links TRBV7-9 to TRBJ2-5; D is unclear. Near its end, the DNA agrees better with TRBJ2-7, so the J call may be wrong. Germline V gene data show CDR1 as SEHNR and CDR2 as FQNEAQ (reference sequence). This CDR3 has 14 amino acids.

This chain links TRBV5-5 with TRBJ2-7; D is uncertain. The CDR3 extends over 15 amino acids. Germline CDR1 SGHKS, CDR2 YYEKEE (reference sequence). V was clipped by 2 bases and J by 3 bases, with 15 bases between them. The CDR3 sequence is CASSLGTRGYYEQYF. The CDR3 nucleotides are TGTGCCAGCAGCTTAGGCACCAGAGGCTACTACGAGCAGTACTTC.

The chain has TRBV18 and TRBJ2-7, with D perhaps TRBD2 (7 bases). The germline V gene encodes CDR1 KGHSH and CDR2 LQKENI. The CDR3 spans 15 residues. V lost 6 bases, J lost 2 bases, and 17 bases lay in between. The CDR3 DNA follows: TGTGCCAGCTCCTATGAGGGGGGGAAAACCTACGAGCAGTACTTC. Its translation is CASSYEGGKTYEQYF.

V usage is TRBV6-5 and J usage is TRBJ1-5; TRBD1 matches at 7 bases. The germline gives CDR1 MNHEY, CDR2 SVGAGI. Trimming cost V 8 bases and J 2 bases; bases outside gene matches: 9. This CDR3 is 15 amino acids long. The CDR3 here is CASLLAQGGNQPQHF. CDR3 DNA: TGTGCCAGCCTGTTGGCGCAGGGGGGCAATCAGCCCCAGCATTTT.